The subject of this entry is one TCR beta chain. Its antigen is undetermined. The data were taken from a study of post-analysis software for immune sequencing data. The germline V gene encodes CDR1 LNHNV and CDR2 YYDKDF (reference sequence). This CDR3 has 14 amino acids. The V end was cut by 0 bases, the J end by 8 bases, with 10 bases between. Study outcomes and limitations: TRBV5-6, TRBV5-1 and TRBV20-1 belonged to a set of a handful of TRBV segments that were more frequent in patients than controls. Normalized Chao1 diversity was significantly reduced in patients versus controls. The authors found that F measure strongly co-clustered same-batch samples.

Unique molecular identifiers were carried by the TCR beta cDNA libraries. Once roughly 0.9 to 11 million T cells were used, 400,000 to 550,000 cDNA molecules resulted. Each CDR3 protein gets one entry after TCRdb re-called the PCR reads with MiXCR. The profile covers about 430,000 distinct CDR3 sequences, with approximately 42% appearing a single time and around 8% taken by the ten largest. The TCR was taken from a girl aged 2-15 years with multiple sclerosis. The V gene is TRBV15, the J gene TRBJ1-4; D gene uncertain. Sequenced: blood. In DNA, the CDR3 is TGTGCCACCAGCAGAGATACCACGACGGAAAAACTGTTTTTT. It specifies CATSRDTTTEKLFF.